The following is a T cell receptor beta chain sequence with its context. The antigen remains undetermined. Produced via immunoSEQ multiplex PCR; TCRdb's table is partial and in-frame only. Of around 47,000 clones in the sample, approximately 77% were seen once. This CDR3 is 11 amino acids long. With 7 bases removed from V and 4 bases from J, the gap between germline ends came to 5 bases. When more than 9 days of culture had elapsed, CD4+ T cells were isolated. Participants received two doses of either the BNT162b2 or mRNA-1273 vaccine. This entry is derived from a study of vaccination effects on CD4 cells after COVID-19.

The origin of this receptor is a human donor who received a COVID-19 vaccine. The sequenced sample was CD4+ T cells from PBMCs cultured without peptide, obtained after COVID-19 vaccination. J is TRBJ2-1 and V is TRBV12-3 or TRBV12-4; D remains unclear. In DNA form, the CDR3 reads TGTGCCAGCACCTCATACAATGAGCAGTTCTTC. It encodes CASTSYNEQFF.